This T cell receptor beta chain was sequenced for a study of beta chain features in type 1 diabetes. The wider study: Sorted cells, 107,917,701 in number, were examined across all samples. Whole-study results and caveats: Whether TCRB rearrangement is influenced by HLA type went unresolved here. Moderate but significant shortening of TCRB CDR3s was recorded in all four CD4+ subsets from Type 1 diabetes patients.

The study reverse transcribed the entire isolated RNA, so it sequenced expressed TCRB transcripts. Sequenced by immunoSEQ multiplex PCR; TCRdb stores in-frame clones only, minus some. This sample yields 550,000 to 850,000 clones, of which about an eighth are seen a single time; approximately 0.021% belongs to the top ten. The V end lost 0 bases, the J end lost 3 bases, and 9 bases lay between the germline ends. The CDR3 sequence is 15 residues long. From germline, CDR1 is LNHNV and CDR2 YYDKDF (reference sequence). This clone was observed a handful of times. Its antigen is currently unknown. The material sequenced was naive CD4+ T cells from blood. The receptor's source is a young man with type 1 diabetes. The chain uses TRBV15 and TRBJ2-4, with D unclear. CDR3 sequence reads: CATSRDLWRKNIQYF. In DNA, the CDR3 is TGTGCCACCAGCAGAGATCTCTGGCGCAAAAACATTCAGTACTTC.